The 24 T cell receptor beta chains in this list originate from one sample, sequenced in a study of breast tumors, draining lymph nodes, adjacent tissues. Each CDR3 protein gets one entry after TCRdb re-called the multiplex PCR reads with MiXCR. The table has roughly 120,000 distinct CDR3 sequences, around 20% seen once. The lymph nodes were axillary draining lymph nodes from breast cancer patients. Source material: axillary lymph node tissue. These receptors came from a female donor with breast cancer. Some clones in this sample may be carry-over from other donors' samples.

This clonotype has ten or more counts. The gene calls are TRBV20-1 and TRBJ2-3; the D gene is possibly TRBD1 (6 bases). The germline gives CDR1 DFQATT, CDR2 SNEGSKA (reference sequence). The CDR3 sequence is 16 residues long. Trimming removed 1 base at V and 3 bases at J, with 17 bases between. This chain's CDR3 is CSARVPGHRLTDTQYF. In DNA form, the CDR3 reads TGCAGTGCTAGAGTCCCGGGACACCGCCTAACAGATACGCAGTATTTT.

This clonotype was counted ten times or more. This chain connects TRBV6-1 to TRBJ1-5; the D is unclear. CDR3 length equals 14 residues. Trimming took 1 base from V and 7 from J, leaving 11 bases between them. In germline, CDR1 is MNHNS, CDR2 SASEGT. The CDR3 DNA follows: TGTGCCAGCAGTGAAGGAATTCTCACGCAGCCCCAGCATTTT. It is translated as CASSEGILTQPQHF.

With regard to this clonotype: One end of the junction fails to match germline, which may point to a read error. This sequence joins TRBV6-6 and TRBJ2-2, with D possibly matching TRBD2 (6 bases). This CDR3 spans 14 amino acids. Germline V gene sequence: CDR1 MNHNY, CDR2 SVGAGI (reference sequence). The DNA of the CDR3 is TGTGCCAGCAGACCCCCCCCTAAGCTCCGGGAGCTGTCTTTT. Residues: CASRPPPKLRELSF.

This clonotype has ten or more counts. The gene calls are TRBV10-3 and TRBJ1-2; TRBD1 aligns across 10 bases. Unmatched junction bases numbered 4, after V lost 1 base and J lost 8 bases. This CDR3 has 14 amino acids. Germline lookup yields CDR1 ENHRY and CDR2 SYGVKD. The CDR3 loop is CAISEFDRGHGYTF. For the CDR3, the DNA is TGTGCCATCAGTGAGTTCGACAGGGGGCACGGCTACACCTTC.

Note on this clonotype: A read error may be the cause here, since a much bigger clone is one base away. The chain employs TRBV5-4 and TRBJ2-5; tentatively, D is TRBD1 (5 bases). There are 14 residues in the CDR3. From germline, CDR1 is SGHNT and CDR2 YYREEE (reference sequence). CDR3 bases: TGTGCCAGCAGCTTGGAGGGCAGGGTAGAGACCCAGTGCTTC. Its translation: CASSLEGRVETQCF.

This chain joins TRBV4-1 and TRBJ2-3, with D tentatively TRBD1 (5 bases). The CDR3 runs 16 residues. Germline values: CDR1 MGHRA, CDR2 YSYEKL. V was trimmed by 1 base and J by 2 bases, leaving 13 bases between them. CDR3 region: CASSQGSGIHTDTQYF. In DNA, the CDR3 is TGCGCCAGCAGCCAAGGATCAGGGATTCACACAGATACGCAGTATTTT.

The chain combines TRBV20-1 with TRBJ2-5; D might be TRBD2 (5 bases). Per germline, CDR1 DFQATT and CDR2 SNEGSKA (reference sequence). The CDR3 consists of 17 residues. Trimming pared 0 bases from V and 9 bases from J, leaving 26 bases between. CDR3 amino acids: CSAREPTPASPGEAQYF. The CDR3 DNA reads TGCAGTGCTAGAGAGCCAACCCCGGCTAGCCCTGGCGAGGCCCAGTACTTC.

Worth noting for this clonotype: Being one base from a much bigger clone, this may be a read error. V usage is TRBV11-2 and J usage is TRBJ1-5; 7 bases are a match to TRBD1. Germline V CDR1 and CDR2: SGHAT, FQNNGV. The CDR3 contains 13 residues. The CDR3 sequence: CVSRGQANQPQHF. CDR3 coding DNA: TGTGTCAGCCGCGGACAGGCAAATCAGCCCCAGCATTTT. The variable domain in full, completed from reference TRBV11-2 and TRBJ1-5, reads EAGVAQSPRYKIIEKRQSVAFWCNPISGHATLYWYQQILGQGPKLLIQFQNNGVVDDSQLPKDRFSAERLKGVDSTLKIQPAKLEDSAVYLCVSRGQANQPQHFGDGTRLSIL.

This clonotype was recorded many times. V gene TRBV20-1 combines with J gene TRBJ2-6, with D tentatively TRBD1 or TRBD2 (5 bases each). V gave up 7 bases and J gave up 2 bases, with 12 bases separating them. Germline CDR1 DFQATT, CDR2 SNEGSKA (reference sequence). The length of the CDR3 is 14 residues. This chain's CDR3 is CSVLEGPGANVLTF. CDR3 nucleotides: TGCAGTGTTCTAGAGGGACCTGGGGCCAACGTCCTGACTTTC.

This clonotype was seen ten or more times. This chain connects TRBV7-9 to TRBJ1-4; 7 bases match TRBD1. Germline-derived CDR1 and CDR2 are SEHNR and FQNEAQ (reference sequence). The CDR3 contains 16 residues. V gave up 4 bases and J gave up 0 bases; unmatched junction bases: 5. The CDR3 region has the DNA TGTGCCAGCAGCTCTAGGGACAGCCCAACTAATGAAAAACTGTTTTTT. Amino acids: CASSSRDSPTNEKLFF. Complete variable domain (other parts from reference TRBV7-9 and TRBJ1-4): DTGVSQNPRHKITKRGQNVTFRCDPISEHNRLYWYRQTLGQGPEFLTYFQNEAQLEKSRLLSDRFSAERPKGSFSTLEIQRTEQGDSAMYLCASSSRDSPTNEKLFFGSGTQLSVL.

This clonotype was detected many times. The V and J genes are TRBV6-5 and TRBJ2-2; no firm D call. The germline CDR1 and CDR2 sequences are MNHEY and SVGAGI. Trimming stripped 5 bases from V and 1 base from J, with 8 bases between. The CDR3 contains 14 residues. The CDR3 DNA reads TGTGCCAGCAGTATCGGGTTGAACACCGGGGAGCTGTTTTTT. Translating gives CASSIGLNTGELFF.

Worth noting for this clonotype: With a much larger clone just one base away, this may be a read error. The V call is TRBV25-1, the J call TRBJ1-3; D unclear. Per germline, CDR1 MGHDK and CDR2 SYGVNS. The CDR3 is 14 residues long. The CDR3 loop reads CASSERTFGDTIYF. The CDR3 DNA reads TGTGCCAGCAGTGAAAGGACCTTTGGAGACACCATATATTTT. The variable domain in full, with the rest retrieved from reference TRBV25-1 and TRBJ1-3, is EADIYQTPRYLVIGTGKKITLECSQTMGHDKMYWYQQDPGMELHLIHYSYGVNSTEKGDLSSESTVSRIRTEHFPLTLESARPSHTSQYLCASSERTFGDTIYFGEGSWLTVV.

In regard to this clonotype: A much larger clone differs by one base, so this may be a read error. The chain carries TRBV2 and TRBJ1-4; no firm D call. This CDR3 is 12 amino acids long. The germline V gene has CDR1 SNHLY and CDR2 FYNNEI. The CDR3 region is CANSLVEEKLFF. CDR3 DNA: TGTGCCAACAGTTTGGTGGAAGAAAAACTGTTTTTT.

This clonotype was observed at least ten times. In DNA, the CDR3 is TGTGCCAGCAGTCCAAGACTAGCGGGTAGCAATGAGCAGTTCTTC. Translation: CASSPRLAGSNEQFF. The chain carries TRBV2 and TRBJ2-1; 10 bases are shared with TRBD2. V shed 5 bases, J shed 6 bases, and the junction held 7 bases outside the gene matches. Germline V lookup: CDR1 SNHLY, CDR2 FYNNEI. CDR3 length: 15 amino acids.

This clonotype was seen more than once but under ten times. CDR3 DNA: TGCGCCAGCAGCTCCGACAGGTCCAAAAACATTCAGTACTTC. Its protein is CASSSDRSKNIQYF. This chain joins TRBV5-1 and TRBJ2-4; tentatively, D is TRBD1 (6 bases). Germline V gene lookup returns CDR1 SGHRS and CDR2 YFSETQ. V lost 3 bases, J lost 2 bases, and 9 bases lay in between. The CDR3 spans 14 residues. Complete variable domain (other parts from reference TRBV5-1 and TRBJ2-4): KAGVTQTPRYLIKTRGQQVTLSCSPISGHRSVSWYQQTPGQGLQFLFEYFSETQRNKGNFPGRFSGRQFSNSRSEMNVSTLELGDSALYLCASSSDRSKNIQYFGAGTRLSVL.

This clonotype has a count of ten or more. The CDR3 is CSVWEGSARFSTDTQYF. In nucleotides, the CDR3 is TGCAGCGTTTGGGAGGGGAGTGCCCGGTTTAGCACAGATACGCAGTATTTT. This chain links TRBV29-1 with TRBJ2-3, with 7 bases fitting TRBD2. The CDR3 contains 17 residues. Germline values: CDR1 SQVTM, CDR2 ANQGSEA. With V trimmed by 5 bases and J by 0 bases, 14 bases remained unmatched.

The sample holds many counts of this clonotype. The V call is TRBV4-2, the J call TRBJ2-7; maybe TRBD1 (5 bases). V lost 0 bases to trimming and J lost 3 bases, with 12 bases between them. Looked up from germline, CDR1 is LGHNA and CDR2 is YNFKEQ. The CDR3 runs 15 residues. The CDR3 bases are TGTGCCAGCAGCCAAGATCAGAGTCAGGGCTACGAGCAGTACTTC. Protein sequence: CASSQDQSQGYEQYF.

A few counts support this clonotype. CDR3 loop: CASRVRAGLNTEAFF. In DNA, the CDR3 is TGCGCCAGCAGGGTTAGGGCCGGGCTCAACACTGAAGCTTTCTTT. J is TRBJ1-1 and V is TRBV5-1; D unresolved. The CDR3 consists of 15 residues. Trimming took 5 bases from V and 2 from J, leaving 16 bases between them. The germline V gene encodes CDR1 SGHRS and CDR2 YFSETQ. Full variable domain (outside the CDR3, taken from reference TRBV5-1 and TRBJ1-1): KAGVTQTPRYLIKTRGQQVTLSCSPISGHRSVSWYQQTPGQGLQFLFEYFSETQRNKGNFPGRFSGRQFSNSRSEMNVSTLELGDSALYLCASRVRAGLNTEAFFGQGTRLTVV.

About this clonotype: A much bigger clone sits one base away, suggesting this may be a read error. This is likely a read error, given that the CDR3 carries no conserved phenylalanine or tryptophan at its end. The chain uses TRBV25-1 and TRBJ2-1; TRBD1 matches at 10 bases. Germline V gives CDR1 MGHDK, CDR2 SYGVNS. Germline trimming cut 6 bases from V and 7 bases from J; bases unmatched to any gene: 6. This CDR3 contains 14 residues. CDR3 protein: CASRGQGVWNEQFL. In DNA form, the CDR3 reads TGTGCCAGCAGAGGACAGGGGGTTTGGAATGAGCAGTTCCTC.

Ten or more counts support this clonotype. The rearrangement uses TRBV20-1 and TRBJ2-4, with D tentatively TRBD2 (6 bases). The CDR3 contains 14 residues. V lost 2 bases to trimming and J lost 4 bases, with 12 bases between them. Germline CDR1 and CDR2: DFQATT and SNEGSKA (reference sequence). The CDR3 loop reads CSARRRDGKNIQYF. CDR3 nucleotide sequence: TGCAGTGCTAGAAGGCGGGACGGAAAAAACATTCAGTACTTC.

This clonotype was seen repeatedly, ten times or more. This chain links TRBV5-1 with TRBJ2-3, with TRBD2 as a possible D gene (6 bases). The CDR3 runs 13 residues. V was trimmed by 4 bases and J by 5 bases, leaving 11 bases between them. Per germline, CDR1 SGHRS and CDR2 YFSETQ. The CDR3 sequence: CASSGTAQDTQYF. CDR3 bases: TGCGCCAGCAGCGGGACTGCACAAGATACGCAGTATTTT.

About this clonotype itself: A single base separates this from a much larger clone, so it may be a read error. The rearrangement joins TRBV19 to TRBJ2-2, with 11 bases that match TRBD1. The CDR3 is made up of 14 amino acids. V shed 6 bases, J shed 10 bases, and the junction held 7 bases outside the gene matches. Germline CDR1 LNHDA, CDR2 SQIVND (reference sequence). The CDR3 region has the DNA TGTGCCAGTAGGGGACAGGGGGTCGCCGAGGAGCTGTTTTTT. It codes for CASRGQGVAEELFF.

Of note for this clonotype: A read error is possible here, since a much larger clone lies one base away. The V gene is TRBV6-4, the J gene TRBJ1-4, with 12 bases lining up with TRBD1. This CDR3 comprises 14 residues. CDR1 MRHNA and CDR2 SNTAGT come from the germline V gene. The DNA of the CDR3 is TGTGCCGGCAGTGGGACAGGGGGCATCGAAAAACTGTTTTTT. Protein sequence: CAGSGTGGIEKLFF.

This clonotype was seen a single time. A much larger clone differs by one base, so this may be a read error. The chain combines TRBV20-1 with TRBJ2-2; tentatively, D is TRBD1 or TRBD2 (6 bases each). The length of the CDR3 is 15 residues. Germline V CDR1 and CDR2: DFQATT, SNEGSKA (reference sequence). CDR3 nucleotide sequence: TGCAGTGCTAGTGCCCAGGACGGGGGCACCGGGGGGCTGTTTTTT. This encodes CSASAQDGGTGGLFF.